These 9 T cell receptor beta chains were all obtained from the same sample, sequenced in a study of cytomegalovirus exposure and HLA in healthy donors. The assay was immunoSEQ multiplex PCR, and TCRdb's table has in-frame clones only and misses some. This repertoire shows about 240,000 clones, about 90% found once; its top ten account for roughly 1.2%. The source material was PBMCs. These receptors were collected from a woman younger than 45 in good health and CMV-seropositive.

The table lists this clone with a count of one. The rearrangement links TRBV11-2 to TRBJ2-5, with D possibly TRBD2 on 5 matching bases. The CDR3 extends over 14 amino acids. Germline loops: CDR1 SGHAT, CDR2 FQNNGV. V was pared by 0 bases and J by 4 bases, with 9 bases between. The CDR3 loop is CASSLERAAETQYF. DNA of the CDR3: TGTGCCAGCAGCTTAGAGAGGGCCGCAGAGACCCAGTACTTC.

This clone has only one observation. For the CDR3, the DNA is TGTGCCAGCAGCTCCACAGGGAGTAGGGGCTACACCTTC. As protein: CASSSTGSRGYTF. The chain recombines TRBV7-8 with TRBJ1-2; perhaps TRBD1 as D (6 bases). Germline V gene sequence: CDR1 SGHVS, CDR2 FQNEAQ. This CDR3 contains 13 residues. The V gene lost 4 bases and the J gene lost 8 bases, with 14 bases spanning the gap. Filled out from reference TRBV7-8 and TRBJ1-2, the complete variable domain reads GAGVSQSPRYKVAKRGQDVALRCDPISGHVSLFWYQQALGQGPEFLTYFQNEAQLDKSGLPSDRFFAERPEGSVSTLKIQRTQQEDSAVYLCASSSTGSRGYTFGSGTRLTVV.

The chain couples TRBV19 to TRBJ2-5, with TRBD1 matching over 7 bases. V dropped 4 bases and J dropped 4; count of bases not matched to a gene: 3. Germline CDR1 and CDR2: LNHDA and SQIVND (reference sequence). This CDR3 comprises 13 residues. CDR3 nucleotides: TGTGCCAGTAGTAAAGACAGGGCAGAGACCCAGTACTTC. This gives the protein CASSKDRAETQYF.

The genes are TRBV29-1 and TRBJ2-3; D is perhaps TRBD1 (5 bases). CDR1 SQVTM and CDR2 ANQGSEA come from the germline V gene. This CDR3 comprises 14 residues. Trimming took off 4 bases at V and 3 bases at J, with 14 bases between the two ends. The chain's CDR3 is CSVGPRVGTDTQYF. The CDR3 DNA reads TGCAGCGTTGGTCCCAGGGTGGGGACAGATACGCAGTATTTT.

This chain uses TRBV28 with TRBJ2-3, with a possible D match to TRBD1 (5 bases). V shed 4 bases and J shed 4 bases, with 18 bases lying between them. The CDR3 totals 16 residues. Germline assignment: CDR1 MDHEN and CDR2 SYDVKM. This CDR3 reads CASSSARASWADTQYF. The CDR3 coding sequence is TGTGCCAGCAGTTCAGCCAGGGCGAGTTGGGCAGATACGCAGTATTTT.

The chain has TRBV6-5 and TRBJ2-7; D perhaps matches TRBD1 (5 bases). This CDR3 is 11 amino acids long. Germline CDR1 MNHEY, CDR2 SVGAGI. The V end lost 7 bases, the J end lost 4 bases, and 8 bases lay between the germline ends. The CDR3 sequence: CASTGQYEQYF. The CDR3 DNA reads TGTGCCAGCACCGGACAATACGAGCAGTACTTC.

This chain uses TRBV5-4 with TRBJ2-1; 7 nucleotides align to TRBD2. J was trimmed by 8 bases and V by 0 bases; bases with no gene match: 5. Germline V CDR1 and CDR2: SGHNT, YYREEE (reference sequence). CDR3 length: 14 residues. CDR3 sequence reads: CASSLVGLGDEQFF. The CDR3 nucleotides read TGTGCCAGCAGCTTGGTCGGACTAGGCGATGAGCAGTTCTTC.

The CDR3 reads CASSQDGGLSTEAFF. CDR3 coding DNA: TGTGCCAGCAGCCAAGATGGAGGTCTGAGCACTGAAGCTTTCTTT. This chain connects TRBV4-2 to TRBJ1-1; D is unclear. The length of the CDR3 is 15 residues. V was pared by 0 bases and J by 4 bases, with 12 bases between. CDR1 and CDR2 from the germline V gene are LGHNA and YNFKEQ.

The chain is built from TRBV30 and TRBJ2-1; 7 nucleotides align to TRBD2. V lost 3 bases to trimming and J lost 3 bases; unmatched junction nucleotides: 8. Germline CDR1 is GTSNPN and CDR2 is SVGIG (reference sequence). This CDR3 contains 15 residues. CDR3 loop: CAWSAEGTIYNEQFF. The CDR3 DNA follows: TGTGCCTGGAGCGCCGAAGGGACTATCTACAATGAGCAGTTCTTC.